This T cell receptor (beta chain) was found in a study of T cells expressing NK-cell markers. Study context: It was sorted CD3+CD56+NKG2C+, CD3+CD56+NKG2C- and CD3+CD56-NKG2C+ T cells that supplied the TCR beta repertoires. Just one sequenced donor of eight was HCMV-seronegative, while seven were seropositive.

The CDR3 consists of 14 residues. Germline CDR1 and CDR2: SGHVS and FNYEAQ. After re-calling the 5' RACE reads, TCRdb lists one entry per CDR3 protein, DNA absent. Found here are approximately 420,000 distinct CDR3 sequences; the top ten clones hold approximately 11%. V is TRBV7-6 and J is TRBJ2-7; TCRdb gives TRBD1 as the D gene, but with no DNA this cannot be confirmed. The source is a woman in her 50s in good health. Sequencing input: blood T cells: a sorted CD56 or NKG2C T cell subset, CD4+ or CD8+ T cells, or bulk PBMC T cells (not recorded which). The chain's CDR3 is CASSQGTGSYEQYF.